The rows below give T cell receptor beta chains drawn from one sample of a study of high-grade serous ovarian cancer treatment subgroups. Profiled with immunoSEQ multiplex PCR; TCRdb holds only in-frame clones, not every one. The sample has under 4,000 clones, about 71% seen once; the top ten hold 13% to 15%. Source material: tumor tissue. The receptors derive from a human donor with high-grade serous ovarian cancer. The CDR3 runs from the conserved cysteine through the conserved F or W. The D gene is left open where the match is weak. The size entry is marked missing in some rows and otherwise reads once, few, many or a size class.

j_call clone_size d_call v_call cdr3_length cdr3_aa cdr3_nt
TRBJ2-3 - - TRBV5-1 15 CASSFAGGGTDTQYF TGCGCCAGCAGCTTCGCAGGAGGGGGAACGGATACGCAGTATTTT
TRBJ2-1 - TRBD2 TRBV10-3 14 CASSLERLAGWQFF TGTGCCTCCTCTTTGGAGAGACTAGCGGGGTGGCAGTTCTTC
TRBJ1-1 - - TRBV5-1 15 CASSLDGGGVAEAFF TGCGCCAGCAGCTTGGATGGGGGCGGAGTAGCTGAAGCTTTCTTT
TRBJ1-1 - - TRBV19 13 CASSRSVDTEAFF TGTGCCAGTAGTCGCAGCGTGGACACTGAAGCTTTCTTT
TRBJ2-3 - - TRBV7-6 18 CASSPRPRLQGGTDTQYF TGTGCCAGCAGCCCTAGGCCCCGGTTACAGGGCGGCACAGATACGCAGTATTTT
TRBJ2-7 - TRBD2 TRBV19 17 CASSISGGTLNSYEQYF TGTGCCAGTAGTATCTCGGGGGGAACCCTAAATTCCTACGAGCAGTACTTC
TRBJ2-3 - - TRBV7-9 15 CASSLGDIGTDTQYF TGTGCCAGCAGCTTAGGAGATATCGGCACAGATACGCAGTATTTT
TRBJ2-1 once - TRBV4-2 16 CASSQDIGRSYNEQFF TGTGCCAGCAGCCAAGATATAGGGCGTTCCTACAATGAGCAGTTCTTC
TRBJ1-1 large TRBD1 TRBV27 14 CASSLNRGNTEAFF TGTGCCAGCAGTTTAAACAGGGGAAACACTGAAGCTTTCTTT
TRBJ1-5 - - TRBV6-5 13 CASSEGFGFPQHF TGTGCCAGCAGTGAAGGCTTTGGGTTTCCCCAGCATTTT
TRBJ2-2 - - TRBV2 14 CASSELSGNGELFF TGTGCCAGCAGTGAACTTTCGGGAAACGGGGAGCTGTTTTTT
TRBJ2-7 - - TRBV6-1 14 CASSELKGPYEQYF TGTGCCAGCAGTGAATTGAAGGGCCCCTACGAGCAGTACTTC
TRBJ1-1 - - TRBV11-1 17 CASSLVEGGRLNTEAFF TGTGCCAGCAGCTTAGTTGAGGGCGGCAGGTTGAACACTGAAGCTTTCTTT
TRBJ1-1 few - TRBV7-6 14 CASDSGPWNTEAFF TGTGCCAGCGATAGCGGACCGTGGAACACTGAAGCTTTCTTT
TRBJ1-2 - - TRBV19 14 CASSQIGQIYGYTF TGTGCCAGTAGCCAAATCGGACAGATCTATGGCTACACCTTC
TRBJ2-1 - - TRBV10-1 13 CASCGPIVNEQFF TGCGCCAGCTGCGGACCAATAGTGAATGAGCAGTTCTTC
TRBJ2-3 - TRBD2 TRBV6-5 14 CASSLTDGRDTQYF TGTGCCAGCAGTTTGACCGACGGGAGGGATACGCAGTATTTT
TRBJ1-1 - TRBD1 TRBV2 14 CAGTQGILNTEAFF TGTGCCGGCACACAGGGGATATTGAACACTGAAGCTTTCTTT
TRBJ2-2 - - TRBV6-6 13 CASSLGRSGELFF TGTGCCAGCAGTTTAGGGCGGTCCGGGGAGCTGTTTTTT
TRBJ2-1 - - TRBV7-9 13 CASSSDSYNEQFF TGTGCCAGCAGCTCGGACTCTTACAATGAGCAGTTCTTC
TRBJ1-2 - - TRBV27 12 CAVRGRLDGYTF TGTGCCGTAAGAGGAAGACTCGATGGCTACACCTTC
TRBJ1-1 few - TRBV5-1 14 CASSSQGPNTEAFF TGCGCCAGCAGCTCACAGGGCCCGAACACTGAAGCTTTCTTT
TRBJ1-5 few - TRBV28 15 CASNTVRLGNQPQHF TGTGCCAGCAACACAGTTCGACTTGGCAATCAGCCCCAGCATTTT
TRBJ2-3 - - TRBV14 12 CASSLSTDTQYF TGTGCCAGCAGCCTAAGCACAGATACGCAGTATTTT
TRBJ2-3 - TRBD1 TRBV19 13 CASNGQGQDTQYF TGTGCCAGTAACGGACAGGGGCAAGATACGCAGTATTTT
TRBJ1-1 - - TRBV5-5 16 CASSPGGVLRRTEAFF TGTGCCAGCAGCCCGGGCGGGGTCCTTAGGCGGACTGAAGCTTTCTTT
TRBJ1-4 - TRBD1 TRBV5-1 16 CASSFGQTGTNEKLFF TGCGCCAGCAGCTTTGGCCAGACAGGGACTAATGAAAAACTGTTTTTT
TRBJ2-1 once TRBD1 TRBV7-8 16 CASSLYRTGARNEQFF TGTGCCAGCAGCTTATATAGGACAGGGGCGAGGAATGAGCAGTTCTTC
TRBJ1-3 - - TRBV5-1 15 CASSLDPSSGNTIYF TGCGCCAGCAGCTTGGATCCCAGCTCTGGAAACACCATATATTTT
TRBJ1-3 large - TRBV29-1 14 CSVLQANSGNTIYF TGCAGCGTTCTCCAGGCGAACTCTGGAAACACCATATATTTT
TRBJ2-1 - - TRBV5-4 14 CASSLEVSSNEQFF TGTGCCAGCAGCTTGGAGGTTAGTTCCAATGAGCAGTTCTTC
TRBJ1-2 - TRBD1 TRBV30 16 CAWEVNRQGTVRGYTF TGTGCCTGGGAGGTAAACCGACAGGGAACGGTGCGTGGCTACACCTTC
TRBJ2-4 - - TRBV7-2 14 CAGSLGAGVDIQYF TGTGCCGGCAGCTTAGGCGCAGGGGTGGACATTCAGTACTTC
TRBJ1-1 - TRBD1 TRBV19 17 CASSIRTGGHMNTEAFF TGTGCCAGTAGTATAAGGACAGGGGGACATATGAACACTGAAGCTTTCTTT
TRBJ2-3 few TRBD2 TRBV7-6 15 CASSQEGLAADTQYF TGTGCCAGCAGCCAGGAGGGACTAGCGGCAGATACGCAGTATTTT
TRBJ2-1 - TRBD2 TRBV6-1 15 CASGRLAGGPFEQFF TGTGCCAGCGGACGACTAGCGGGGGGGCCATTTGAGCAGTTCTTC
TRBJ2-2 - TRBD1 TRBV27 14 CASRPGQYTGELFF TGTGCCAGCAGGCCGGGACAGTACACCGGGGAGCTGTTTTTT
TRBJ1-1 - - TRBV5-1 14 CASSLVGARTEAFF TGCGCCAGCAGCTTGGTAGGGGCACGGACTGAAGCTTTCTTT
TRBJ1-1 - TRBD1 TRBV9 14 CASSEGQLNTEAFF TGTGCCAGCAGCGAGGGACAGTTGAACACTGAAGCTTTCTTT
TRBJ1-5 - - TRBV7-3 13 CASSWAVGQPQHF TGTGCCAGCAGCTGGGCAGTAGGACAGCCCCAGCATTTT
TRBJ1-5 - TRBD1 TRBV10-3 15 CATRRGTEDGQPQHF TGTGCCACCCGCCGGGGGACAGAGGATGGTCAGCCCCAGCATTTT
TRBJ2-7 - - TRBV11-1 14 CASSFTGSFREQYF TGTGCCAGCAGCTTTACAGGGAGTTTTCGCGAGCAGTACTTC
TRBJ2-6 once - TRBV23-1 19 CASRPHHRISSSGANVLTF TGCGCCAGCAGACCTCATCACAGGATCTCCAGCTCTGGGGCCAACGTCCTGACTTTC
TRBJ1-2 - - TRBV6-6 14 CASSIRNSNYGYTF TGTGCCAGCAGTATCCGCAACTCTAACTATGGCTACACCTTC
TRBJ1-2 - TRBD1 TRBV10-2 13 CASRPGTGYGYTF TGCGCCAGCAGACCCGGGACAGGCTATGGCTACACCTTC
TRBJ2-5 - - TRBV21-1 13 CATRRTAQETQYF TGTGCCACTAGACGGACAGCCCAAGAGACCCAGTACTTC
TRBJ1-4 large TRBD1 TRBV5-4 15 CASSAPGQTNEKLFF TGTGCCAGCAGTGCTCCGGGACAGACTAATGAAAAACTGTTTTTT
TRBJ2-7 - - TRBV19 15 CASTRFEGGVYEQYF TGTGCCAGTACTCGTTTTGAGGGCGGAGTCTACGAGCAGTACTTC
TRBJ1-2 - - TRBV6-5 11 CASSLGYGYTF TGTGCCAGCAGTTTGGGTTATGGCTACACCTTC
TRBJ2-3 - - TRBV7-8 15 CASSSYREMTDTQYF TGTGCCAGCAGCTCCTACAGGGAAATGACAGATACGCAGTATTTT
TRBJ1-1 - - TRBV19 14 CASSIMRGDAEAFF TGTGCCAGTAGTATCATGAGGGGCGACGCTGAAGCTTTCTTT
TRBJ2-7 few TRBD1 TRBV6-5 14 CASSYSNRGDEQYF TGTGCCAGCAGTTACTCGAACAGGGGCGACGAGCAGTACTTC
TRBJ1-3 - - TRBV4-1 18 CASSQDSAGQPLGNTIYF TGCGCCAGCAGCCAAGACTCGGCAGGGCAGCCTCTTGGAAACACCATATATTTT
TRBJ2-1 - - TRBV30 13 CAWSVLRGNEQFF TGTGCCTGGAGTGTACTCAGGGGCAATGAGCAGTTCTTC
TRBJ1-1 once - TRBV6-5 15 CASSSQGAQATEAFF TGTGCCAGCAGTTCACAGGGAGCGCAGGCCACTGAAGCTTTCTTT
TRBJ1-1 - TRBD1 TRBV18 17 CASSPPGGQAPGAEAFF TGTGCCAGCTCACCACCGGGGGGACAGGCTCCCGGTGCTGAAGCTTTCTTT